This TCR beta chain was sequenced during a study of blood T cell repertoires in COVID-19. At the level of the study: Researchers got acute and convalescent COVID-19 samples from the United States, Italy and Spain. PBMCs, B-cell-depleted T cells, or T cells provided the cDNA or gDNA that made up the material.

Germline V gene data show CDR1 as SGDLS and CDR2 as YYNGEE. Deletions cut 0 bases from V and 2 bases from J, with 10 bases between. There are 15 residues in the CDR3. Authors' data handling: It was from reference gene primer amplification that nucleated cell counts were estimated. Repertoires were generated with immunoSEQ multiplex PCR, while TCRdb's copy carries only in-frame clones and drops some. The DNA gave D and trimming, while V, J and clone size come from that table. Here the sample spans 65,000 to 90,000 clones, around 80% being singletons. This chain uses TRBV9 with TRBJ2-3; D uncertain. The sample was peripheral blood. This receptor was taken from a woman aged 80 or over with active or convalescent COVID-19. CDR3 sequence (DNA): TGTGCCAGCAGCGTAGCTGCAGGATTCACAGATACGCAGTATTTT. Amino acids: CASSVAAGFTDTQYF.